The sequence of this T cell receptor beta chain was determined in a study of human T cells and chemical hapten exposure. Looked up from germline, CDR1 is LGHNA and CDR2 is YSLEER. Trimming shortened V by 1 base and J by 4 bases, and 11 bases separated the two germline ends. The CDR3 totals 15 residues. Time point of the sample: patch test 2, 6 weeks after DPC sensitization. Noted treatment: therapeutic diphenylcyclopropenone sensitization with weekly scalp DPC. This clonotype was counted at least ten times. Separate cDNA molecules received unique molecular identifiers, which the library attached to them. Each CDR3 protein gets one entry after TCRdb re-called the RACE reads with MiXCR. Among tens of thousands of distinct CDR3 sequences, roughly 9.6% were seen once, and the ten largest hold less than 2.5%.

Sequencing was performed on whole blood, taken in connection with sensitization to the hapten diphenylcyclopropenone (DPC). V usage is TRBV4-3 and J usage is TRBJ2-1; the D gene is possibly TRBD2 (6 bases). The receptor was isolated from a middle-aged man with alopecia areata. Some clones in this sample may be carry-over from other donors' samples. This CDR3 is CASSQAGAKYNEQFF. The CDR3 coding sequence is TGCGCCAGCAGCCAAGCGGGAGCTAAATACAATGAGCAGTTCTTC.